This is a list of T cell receptor beta chains from one sample in a study of T cell responses to AZD1222 COVID-19 vaccine. Sequenced by immunoSEQ multiplex PCR; TCRdb stores in-frame clones only, minus some. This sample has about 110,000 clones, with 88% found just once. This specimen was peripheral blood, taken on day 0 of AZD1222 vaccination. The source is an adult in good health. Both conserved end residues are part of each CDR3. A D gene is named only where the DNA matches it firmly. Clone size is given for some rows only: seen once, a few or many times, or a class if the clone is expanded.

D: TRBD1
V: TRBV7-9
J: TRBJ1-4
size: -
CDR3: CASSLQGATNEKLFF
DNA: TGTGCCAGCAGCTTGCAGGGGGCGACTAATGAAAAACTGTTTTTT

D: -
V: TRBV18
J: TRBJ1-2
size: -
CDR3: CASSPRTDSNYGYTF
DNA: TGTGCCAGCTCACCGAGGACCGACAGTAACTATGGCTACACCTTC

D: -
V: TRBV7-9
J: TRBJ1-2
size: -
CDR3: CASSLAQRAGGYTF
DNA: TGTGCCAGCAGCTTAGCGCAAAGGGCCGGAGGCTACACCTTC

D: -
V: TRBV6-5
J: TRBJ1-1
size: -
CDR3: CASSYVVNTEAFF
DNA: TGTGCCAGCAGTTACGTGGTGAACACTGAAGCTTTCTTT

D: -
V: TRBV29-1
J: TRBJ2-5
size: -
CDR3: CSVETLGETQYF
DNA: TGCAGCGTTGAGACCCTGGGGGAGACCCAGTACTTC

D: -
V: TRBV5-5
J: TRBJ2-7
size: -
CDR3: CASSLVSSPPEQYF
DNA: TGTGCCAGCAGCTTGGTCTCTTCACCCCCCGAGCAGTACTTC

D: TRBD1
V: TRBV5-1
J: TRBJ2-5
size: -
CDR3: CASSLEGQGSQETQYF
DNA: TGCGCCAGCAGCTTGGAGGGACAGGGGAGTCAAGAGACCCAGTACTTC

D: -
V: TRBV6-4
J: TRBJ2-7
size: -
CDR3: CASSEGSIYEQYF
DNA: TGTGCCAGCAGTGAGGGAAGTATCTACGAGCAGTACTTC

D: TRBD1
V: TRBV19
J: TRBJ1-1
size: -
CDR3: CASSIKDRGHLNTEAFF
DNA: TGTGCCAGTAGTATTAAGGACAGGGGGCACTTGAACACTGAAGCTTTCTTT

D: -
V: TRBV29-1
J: TRBJ2-2
size: -
CDR3: CSVVIALPTGELFF
DNA: TGCAGCGTTGTGATAGCTCTCCCCACCGGGGAGCTGTTTTTT

D: -
V: TRBV7-9
J: TRBJ2-7
size: few
CDR3: CASSSNREYEQYF
DNA: TGTGCCAGCAGCTCCAACAGAGAATACGAGCAGTACTTC

D: -
V: TRBV5-1
J: TRBJ1-1
size: -
CDR3: CASSYSIDPAPTEAFF
DNA: TGCGCCAGCAGCTATTCCATAGACCCGGCCCCCACTGAAGCTTTCTTT

D: -
V: TRBV25-1
J: TRBJ2-5
size: -
CDR3: CASSPLVGGETQYF
DNA: TGTGCCAGCAGCCCTCTAGTAGGGGGAGAGACCCAGTACTTC

D: TRBD1
V: TRBV27
J: TRBJ1-6
size: -
CDR3: CASSTYRGTGNSPLHF
DNA: TGTGCCAGCAGTACCTACAGGGGGACAGGGAATTCACCCCTCCACTTT

D: -
V: TRBV13
J: TRBJ2-1
size: few
CDR3: CASSLDGGSSYNEQFF
DNA: TGTGCCAGCAGCTTAGATGGGGGGAGCTCCTACAATGAGCAGTTCTTC

D: TRBD1
V: TRBV4-1
J: TRBJ1-2
size: -
CDR3: CASSQGTGRGYTF
DNA: TGCGCCAGCAGCCAAGGGACAGGGAGAGGCTACACCTTC

D: TRBD1
V: TRBV7-9
J: TRBJ2-3
size: once
CDR3: CASSWPTGSTDTQYF
DNA: TGTGCCAGCAGCTGGCCGACAGGGAGCACAGATACGCAGTATTTT

D: -
V: TRBV19
J: TRBJ1-2
size: -
CDR3: CASTNLWTQNRPDGYTF
DNA: TGTGCCAGTACGAACTTGTGGACTCAAAACAGGCCTGATGGCTACACCTTC

D: TRBD1
V: TRBV25-1
J: TRBJ1-3
size: -
CDR3: CASSQHDRVNTIYF
DNA: TGTGCCAGCAGTCAACACGACAGGGTCAACACCATATATTTT

D: -
V: TRBV5-5
J: TRBJ2-7
size: -
CDR3: CASSPQQGREPYEQYF
DNA: TGTGCCAGCAGCCCTCAGCAGGGCAGGGAACCCTACGAGCAGTACTTC

D: -
V: TRBV6-5
J: TRBJ1-1
size: -
CDR3: CASRGGTGMNTEAFF
DNA: TGTGCCAGCAGGGGGGGGACCGGGATGAACACTGAAGCTTTCTTT

D: -
V: TRBV5-6
J: TRBJ2-6
size: -
CDR3: CASSSRGLRANVLTF
DNA: TGTGCCAGCAGCTCCCGCGGACTGAGGGCCAACGTCCTGACTTTC